This T cell receptor beta chain came from a study of T cell changes during pregnancy in multiple sclerosis. The repertoire was sequenced with immunoSEQ multiplex PCR; TCRdb's copy has only in-frame clones and lacks some. This table holds 45,000 to 60,000 clones, over 85% found once. In regard to this clone: One end of the junction is discordant with germline, which a read error may explain.

This CDR3 is 11 amino acids long. Germline CDR1 SEHNR, CDR2 FQNEAQ (reference sequence). The chain is built from TRBV7-9 and TRBJ1-2; D gene uncertain. The source is a female donor with multiple sclerosis, enrolled in a pregnancy study. The sample was CD8+ T cells from peripheral blood mononuclear cells, taken before pregnancy. Here the CDR3 DNA reads TGTGCCAGCAGCTTAGCGGCCAGGCCAGACTTC. Its protein product is CASSLAARPDF.